This T cell receptor beta chain was sequenced in a study of control samples from healthy donors and cancer patients. This CDR3 comprises 13 residues. Per the germline V gene, CDR1 is SNHLY and CDR2 is FYNNEI. Trimming took 2 bases from V and 4 from J, leaving 8 bases between them. The protocol was immunoSEQ multiplex PCR, while the TCRdb copy is restricted to in-frame clones and leaves out a portion. The top ten clones hold around 6.2% of a sample with about 150,000 clones, 90% to 95% of them seen once. The receptor was derived from a man in his forties or fifties in good health. The J gene is TRBJ1-1, the V gene TRBV2; no firm D call. The sample consisted of blood. The CDR3 loop reads CASSERRFTEAFF. The CDR3 DNA is TGTGCCAGCAGTGAAAGGAGGTTCACTGAAGCTTTCTTT.